Shown below are 12 T cell receptor beta chains from a single sample sequenced in a study of cytomegalovirus exposure and HLA in healthy donors listed by TCRdb under 2017. The receptor library was made with the immunoSEQ multiplex PCR assay. A mixture of 60 forward primers for TCR Vbeta segments and 13 reverse primers for TCR Jbeta segments was used in the multiplex PCR. TCRdb limited this immuneACCESS table to in-frame rearrangements with V and J called. A share of clones is missing; checked studies link under half to unresolved V genes, and the rest is unexplained. The sample records roughly 100,000 clones, 83% of which are singletons. Clones ranked in the top ten supply 5% to 6.5% of the sample. Sequences were obtained from PBMCs. Receptors originate from a man aged 18 to 35 in good health and CMV-seronegative.

The rearrangement links TRBV11-1 to TRBJ2-3; D remains unclear. From germline, CDR1 is SGHAT and CDR2 FQDESV (reference sequence). V shed 3 bases and J shed 8 bases, with 12 bases lying between them. This CDR3 is 13 amino acids long. In DNA, the CDR3 is TGTGCCAGCAGCTTGAGATTCCAGGTTACGCAGTATTTT. This encodes CASSLRFQVTQYF.

The rearrangement uses TRBV6-5 and TRBJ2-7; 7 bases line up with TRBD1. This CDR3 region has 15 residues. The V gene's germline CDR1 is MNHEY and CDR2 SVGAGI. J gave up 9 bases and V 4 bases, and 15 bases lay outside the gene matches. The CDR3 DNA reads as TGTGCCAGCAGTTTCTTACGACAGGGTCTGAGTGGGCAGTACTTC. This codes for CASSFLRQGLSGQYF.

The J gene is TRBJ2-5, the V gene TRBV5-1; 7 nucleotides align to TRBD1. This CDR3 contains 12 residues. The trim removed 5 bases at V and 7 bases at J, leaving 5 bases unmatched. Germline V gives CDR1 SGHRS, CDR2 YFSETQ. CDR3 coding DNA: TGCGCCAGCAGTCTGGGACAGCTGACCCAGTACTTC. It specifies CASSLGQLTQYF.

The chain employs TRBV12-5 and TRBJ2-7; 7 nucleotides agree with TRBD2. Germline V CDR1 and CDR2: LGHNT, FRNRAP. Trimming took 0 bases from V and 10 from J; bases not matched to a gene: 3. The CDR3 loop spans 12 amino acids. The CDR3 sequence is CASGLVGRAQYF. The CDR3 DNA follows: TGTGCTAGTGGTTTGGTGGGGAGGGCTCAGTACTTC.

To note about this clone: This may be a read error: a much more frequent sequence differs by one nucleotide. The chain carries TRBV11-3 and TRBJ2-5; D perhaps matches TRBD2 (6 bases). The CDR3 is 15 residues long. The germline V and J ends were trimmed by 4 bases and 5 bases, with 17 bases remaining between them. Per the germline V gene, CDR1 is SGHNT and CDR2 is YENEEA. CDR3 amino acids: CASSSSGTWGETQYF. CDR3 nucleotides: TGTGCCAGCAGCTCCTCCGGGACTTGGGGGGAGACCCAGTACTTC.

The chain is built from TRBV25-1 and TRBJ1-4; TRBD1 aligns across 9 bases. Trimming at V came to 2 bases and at J to 8 bases, leaving 3 bases not matched to a gene. The germline CDR1 and CDR2 sequences are MGHDK and SYGVNS. The CDR3 totals 14 residues. The CDR3: CASSERDRDEKLFF. In DNA, the CDR3 is TGTGCCAGCAGTGAAAGGGACAGGGACGAAAAACTGTTTTTT.

This chain links TRBV28 with TRBJ2-7; perhaps TRBD1 as D (5 bases). The CDR3 totals 17 residues. Germline CDR1 MDHEN, CDR2 SYDVKM. Trimming cost V 6 bases and J 0 bases, with 21 bases left between them. The DNA for the CDR3 is TGTGCCAGCAGGACCCCGTCTCTGGGGCTGAGCTCCTACGAGCAGTACTTC. Its protein product is CASRTPSLGLSSYEQYF.

The V and J genes are TRBV6-1 and TRBJ2-2, with TRBD2 matching 9 bases. The V segment lost 4 bases and the J segment 3 bases; nucleotides outside the gene matches: 0. CDR1 is MNHNS and CDR2 is SASEGT in the germline V gene. The CDR3 runs 14 residues. The CDR3 spells CASSVAGDTGELFF. As DNA, the CDR3 is TGTGCCAGCAGTGTAGCGGGAGACACCGGGGAGCTGTTTTTT.

The V gene is TRBV6-5, the J gene TRBJ2-5, with 11 bases aligning to TRBD2. Germline V gene data show CDR1 as MNHEY and CDR2 as SVGAGI. The trim removed 6 bases at V and 11 bases at J, leaving 11 bases unmatched. The CDR3 runs 14 residues. CDR3 DNA: TGTGCCAGCAGAGACCAGGGACTAGCGGTTGAGCAGTACTTC. This sequence encodes CASRDQGLAVEQYF.

This sequence joins TRBV11-2 and TRBJ2-1, with D perhaps TRBD2 (5 bases). The V end was cut by 4 bases, the J end by 2 bases, with 18 bases between. The CDR3 spans 17 residues. In germline, CDR1 is SGHAT, CDR2 FQNNGV. CDR3 bases: TGTGCCAGCAGCTCCGGGGATGGGAGATTACCCTACAATGAGCAGTTCTTC. As protein: CASSSGDGRLPYNEQFF.

The chain links TRBV28 to TRBJ2-7, with D perhaps TRBD2 (6 bases). Germline V CDR1 and CDR2: MDHEN, SYDVKM. V lost 8 bases and J 3 bases, leaving 20 bases between the germline ends. This CDR3 contains 15 residues. The CDR3 DNA is TGTGCCAGCTTTCCAATCGGGGGAGGATACTACGAGCAGTACTTC. Translated, it gives CASFPIGGGYYEQYF.

The chain couples TRBV19 to TRBJ2-7, with TRBD2 matching over 10 bases. The germline gives CDR1 LNHDA, CDR2 SQIVND (reference sequence). The ends lost 5 bases at V and 4 bases at J; junction bases unmatched: 14. The CDR3 has 17 amino acids. CDR3 residues: CASSPPASGRSHYEQYF. The CDR3 nucleotides are TGTGCCAGTAGTCCCCCCGCTAGCGGGAGAAGTCATTACGAGCAGTACTTC.